The 24 T cell receptor beta chains below were found in one sample sequenced in a study of cytomegalovirus exposure and HLA in healthy donors. The PCR had 60 Vbeta and 13 Jbeta primers. Repertoires were generated with immunoSEQ multiplex PCR, while TCRdb's copy carries only in-frame clones and drops some. The sample holds over 150,000 clones; around 85% are singletons and the top ten take about 2%. The sample taken for sequencing was PBMCs. The source is a human donor in good health.

This clone came up a few times. The chain couples TRBV7-9 to TRBJ1-5, with D unresolved. This CDR3 has 15 residues. The germline CDR1 and CDR2 sequences are SEHNR and FQNEAQ (reference sequence). V was cut by 4 bases and J by 3 bases, with 13 bases left in between. The CDR3 loop reads CASSSDGRLNQPQHF. CDR3 sequence (DNA): TGTGCCAGCAGCTCAGACGGCAGACTCAATCAGCCCCAGCATTTT.

V and J are TRBV7-2 and TRBJ2-7; TRBD1 matches at 8 bases. CDR1 is SGHTA and CDR2 is FQGNSA in the germline V gene. This CDR3 is 15 amino acids long. Losses at the gene ends were 6 bases for V and 0 bases for J; bases not matched to a gene: 7. Here the CDR3 DNA reads TGTGCCAGCAGTATAGGACAGGGATACTCCTACGAGCAGTACTTC. Amino acid sequence: CASSIGQGYSYEQYF.

This chain links TRBV18 with TRBJ1-5; D uncertain. Germline V gives CDR1 KGHSH, CDR2 LQKENI. The V end was cut by 3 bases, the J end by 0 bases, with 12 bases between. This CDR3 is built from 16 residues. Here the CDR3 reads CASSPTTQDSNQPQHF. CDR3 coding DNA: TGTGCCAGCTCACCTACGACACAAGATAGCAATCAGCCCCAGCATTTT. Together with reference TRBV18 and TRBJ1-5, the CDR3 gives the full variable domain: NAGVMQNPRHLVRRRGQEARLRCSPMKGHSHVYWYRQLPEEGLKFMVYLQKENIIDESGMPKERFSAEFPKEGPSILRIQQVVRGDSAAYFCASSPTTQDSNQPQHFGDGTRLSIL.

The chain joins TRBV27 to TRBJ1-6; maybe TRBD1 (5 bases). Trimming shortened V by 10 bases and J by 6 bases, and 13 bases separated the two germline ends. CDR3 length: 13 residues. Germline CDR1 is MNHEY and CDR2 is SMNVEV (reference sequence). The CDR3 DNA is TGTGCCACCCGACAGTCGCGTAATTCACCCCTCCACTTT. Amino acid sequence: CATRQSRNSPLHF.

The chain is built from TRBV6-5 and TRBJ1-2; a weak D match, TRBD1 (6 bases). Per germline, CDR1 MNHEY and CDR2 SVGAGI. Trimming stripped 6 bases from V and 4 bases from J, with 15 bases between. The CDR3 has 14 amino acids. The CDR3 sequence: CASSRDKVPYGYTF. In DNA form, the CDR3 reads TGTGCCAGCAGCCGGGACAAGGTCCCCTATGGCTACACCTTC.

The chain uses TRBV6-1 and TRBJ2-1, with D tentatively TRBD2 (6 bases). The CDR3 contains 15 residues. The V gene's germline CDR1 is MNHNS and CDR2 SASEGT. The V and J ends lost 1 base and 6 bases respectively, with 13 bases between them. CDR3 coding DNA: TGTGCCAGCAGTGAAGGAGTGGTCGGGGGCAATGAGCAGTTCTTC. This translates into CASSEGVVGGNEQFF.

The chain links TRBV19 to TRBJ1-2; maybe TRBD1 (5 bases). CDR1 and CDR2 from the germline V gene are LNHDA and SQIVND (reference sequence). This CDR3 contains 15 residues. V was clipped by 5 bases and J by 0 bases, with 13 bases between them. Here the CDR3 reads CASSFGTTTNYGYTF. Written as DNA, the CDR3 is TGTGCCAGTAGTTTTGGGACTACGACTAACTATGGCTACACCTTC.

The CDR3 bases are TGTGCCAGCAGTTCACGACAGGGAAGGTACCAAGAGACCCAGTACTTC. This translates into CASSSRQGRYQETQYF. The rearrangement joins TRBV28 to TRBJ2-5; 7 nucleotides line up with TRBD1. Per the germline V gene, CDR1 is MDHEN and CDR2 is SYDVKM. V gave up 4 bases and J gave up 0 bases; unmatched junction bases: 8. The CDR3 is 16 residues long.

V and J are TRBV9 and TRBJ1-5; 11 bases fit TRBD1. J gave up 7 bases and V 0 bases, and 6 bases lay outside the gene matches. The CDR3 runs 16 residues. From germline, CDR1 is SGDLS and CDR2 YYNGEE. CDR3 region: CASSVGTGGEEQPQHF. The CDR3 coding sequence is TGTGCCAGCAGCGTAGGGACAGGGGGCGAAGAGCAGCCCCAGCATTTT.

V gene TRBV6-6 combines with J gene TRBJ2-7, with 7 bases aligning to TRBD1. V shed 6 bases, J shed 0 bases, and the junction held 11 bases outside the gene matches. The CDR3 loop spans 16 amino acids. Germline V gives CDR1 MNHNY, CDR2 SVGAGI (reference sequence). CDR3 DNA: TGTGCCAGCAGCCAAACCGGGACAGCCAGCTCCTACGAGCAGTACTTC. Amino acid sequence: CASSQTGTASSYEQYF.

Note on this clone: Other DNA variants within this sample encode the same CDR3. The DNA for the CDR3 is TGCGCCAGCAGCCCACTGGTGCAGGCCTCCTACGAGCAGTACTTC. This encodes CASSPLVQASYEQYF. The gene calls are TRBV4-1 and TRBJ2-7; no reliable D call. Trimming removed 4 bases at V and 0 bases at J, with 13 bases between. Germline V lookup: CDR1 MGHRA, CDR2 YSYEKL. The CDR3 runs 15 residues.

CDR3 in DNA: TGTGCCAGCAGCTTTATACAATCCGAAGCTTTCTTT. This encodes CASSFIQSEAFF. This rearrangement joins TRBV7-2 to TRBJ1-1, with D unclear. V was trimmed by 3 bases and J by 8 bases, leaving 10 bases between them. The CDR3 runs to 12 residues. CDR1 SGHTA and CDR2 FQGNSA come from the germline V gene.

The V and J genes are TRBV4-1 and TRBJ1-6; TRBD1 is a possible D gene (5 bases). Per germline, CDR1 MGHRA and CDR2 YSYEKL. This CDR3 comprises 15 residues. V was cut by 3 bases and J by 7 bases, with 13 bases left in between. The CDR3 coding sequence is TGCGCCAGCAGCCACGGATCGGGGGTAAATTCACCCCTCCACTTT. It yields the protein CASSHGSGVNSPLHF.

The chain is built from TRBV6-5 and TRBJ1-2; the match to TRBD1 covers 11 bases. Germline V gene sequence: CDR1 MNHEY, CDR2 SVGAGI. This CDR3 spans 15 amino acids. Losses at the gene ends were 2 bases for V and 4 bases for J; bases not matched to a gene: 3. The CDR3 protein is CASSYGQGASYGYTF. The DNA of the CDR3 is TGTGCCAGCAGTTACGGACAGGGGGCCTCCTATGGCTACACCTTC.

This chain links TRBV27 with TRBJ1-6; weak D call: TRBD1 (5 bases). CDR1 is MNHEY and CDR2 is SMNVEV in the germline V gene (reference sequence). The CDR3 covers 16 residues. V lost 3 bases and J lost 0, with 9 bases in between. The CDR3 loop is CASSFRADSYNSPLHF. The CDR3 region has the DNA TGTGCCAGCAGTTTCAGGGCAGACTCCTATAATTCACCCCTCCACTTT.

CDR3 sequence (DNA): TGTGCCAGCAGCTTAGTACCAGGGGGCAGGGGTGAAGCTTTCTTT. Translated: CASSLVPGGRGEAFF. The chain employs TRBV11-2 and TRBJ1-1; 8 bases map to TRBD1. Germline V gives CDR1 SGHAT, CDR2 FQNNGV. The CDR3 consists of 15 residues. V shed 1 base, J shed 7 bases, and the junction held 8 bases outside the gene matches.

V usage is TRBV7-9 and J usage is TRBJ1-2; 8 bases agree with TRBD1. The CDR3 is 14 residues long. The germline CDR1 and CDR2 sequences are SEHNR and FQNEAQ (reference sequence). V was pared by 1 base and J by 6 bases, with 4 bases of the junction left unmatched. CDR3: CASSLGATGDGYTF. The CDR3 bases are TGTGCCAGCAGCTTAGGGGCGACAGGGGATGGCTACACCTTC.

The chain uses TRBV5-1 and TRBJ2-3; 12 bases line up with TRBD2. Germline lookup yields CDR1 SGHRS and CDR2 YFSETQ. Trimming took 4 bases from V and 2 from J; bases not matched to a gene: 5. There are 16 residues in the CDR3. This chain's CDR3 is CASSGRLAGDTDTQYF. In nucleotides, the CDR3 is TGCGCCAGCAGCGGCCGACTAGCGGGGGACACAGATACGCAGTATTTT.

CDR3 sequence reads: CASTSIGMVETQYF. DNA for the CDR3: TGTGCCAGCACATCCATCGGGATGGTTGAGACCCAGTACTTC. The chain links TRBV11-2 to TRBJ2-5; the D gene is possibly TRBD2 (5 bases). V lost 7 bases to trimming and J lost 5 bases, with 17 bases between them. This CDR3 comprises 14 residues. Germline V gene sequence: CDR1 SGHAT, CDR2 FQNNGV.

The genes are TRBV11-2 and TRBJ1-5, with 8 bases identical to TRBD1. CDR1 is SGHAT, CDR2 FQNNGV, per germline. This CDR3 has 15 residues. V was clipped by 5 bases and J by 1 base; unmatched bases: 4. CDR3 DNA: TGTGCCAGCAGCAACGACAGGGGAAGCAATCAGCCCCAGCATTTT. It specifies CASSNDRGSNQPQHF.

The chain has TRBV7-2 and TRBJ1-6; tentatively, D is TRBD1 (6 bases). The CDR3 is 14 amino acids. CDR1 is SGHTA, CDR2 FQGNSA, per germline. The V end was cut by 3 bases, the J end by 7 bases, with 10 bases between. The CDR3 is CASSFQGINSPLHF. Here the CDR3 DNA reads TGTGCCAGCAGCTTCCAGGGGATAAATTCACCCCTCCACTTT.

V usage is TRBV13 and J usage is TRBJ2-3; the match to TRBD2 covers 10 bases. The length of the CDR3 is 14 residues. V lost 5 bases, J lost 6 bases, and 5 bases stayed unmatched. Germline V gene sequence: CDR1 PRHDT, CDR2 FYEKMQ (reference sequence). The CDR3 region is CASSERGGHDTQYF. DNA for the CDR3: TGTGCCAGCAGCGAGCGGGGGGGTCATGATACGCAGTATTTT.

The chain joins TRBV7-9 to TRBJ2-7, with TRBD2 matching over 7 bases. Germline V lookup: CDR1 SEHNR, CDR2 FQNEAQ (reference sequence). V lost 1 base and J lost 5; bases outside the gene matches: 5. The length of the CDR3 is 14 residues. DNA for the CDR3: TGTGCCAGCAGCTTAGGGACTAGTAATAACGAGCAGTACTTC. Its translation is CASSLGTSNNEQYF.

This rearrangement joins TRBV6-4 to TRBJ1-6; 9 bases agree with TRBD1. The CDR3 has 15 amino acids. Unmatched junction bases numbered 7, after V lost 3 bases and J lost 10 bases. Germline lookup yields CDR1 MRHNA and CDR2 SNTAGT. The CDR3 is CASSDRGQGSSPLHF. CDR3 in DNA: TGTGCCAGCAGTGATCGGGGACAGGGATCGTCACCCCTCCACTTT.